This TCR beta chain was documented in a study of identical twins. One entry per CDR3 protein, called by TCRdb with MiXCR from the 5' RACE reads. The table shows approximately 1.8 million distinct CDR3 sequences, with around 33% occurring only once. The germline V and J ends were trimmed by 0 bases and 4 bases, with 9 bases remaining between them. The length of the CDR3 is 14 residues. Germline V gives CDR1 MNHEY, CDR2 SVGAGI. General study points: Fewer insertions were carried by abundant cord blood beta clonotypes, but none was seen in memory repertoires. Model-predicted out-of-frame TCR alpha sharing fell below observed values in monozygotic twins.

This clonotype was found many times. Its antigen is as yet unknown. Donors were all healthy Caucasians. This TCR came from a newborn girl in good health. The sample comprised cord blood. The chain employs TRBV6-5 and TRBJ1-2; D is possibly TRBD1 (5 bases). The CDR3 DNA reads TGTGCCAGCAGTTACTCCGGGGGACGCTATGGCTACACCTTC. Translation: CASSYSGGRYGYTF.